This passage covers 6 T cell receptor beta chains from one sample sequenced in a study of T-cell reconstitution after alpha-beta-depleted transplantation in children. The TCRbeta library was prepared with unique molecular identifiers. TCRdb re-called the PCR reads through MiXCR, storing one row per CDR3 protein. Found here are almost 400,000 distinct CDR3 sequences, roughly 20% of them singletons; the top ten hold 3.5% to 4%. The material sequenced was PBMCs from the stem cell graft donor, taken from the stem cell graft. The receptors stem from a human donor who donated a stem cell graft to a child with acute myeloid leukemia.

This chain links TRBV7-9 with TRBJ2-3, with D perhaps matching TRBD2 (5 bases). The CDR3 runs 12 residues. The germline gives CDR1 SEHNR, CDR2 FQNEAQ (reference sequence). Trimming cost V 5 bases and J 5 bases, with 8 bases left between them. For the CDR3, the DNA is TGTGCCAGCAGCCAACTAGTAGATACGCAGTATTTT. As protein: CASSQLVDTQYF. Using reference TRBV7-9 and TRBJ2-3 for the parts outside the CDR3, the full variable domain is DTGVSQNPRHKITKRGQNVTFRCDPISEHNRLYWYRQTLGQGPEFLTYFQNEAQLEKSRLLSDRFSAERPKGSFSTLEIQRTEQGDSAMYLCASSQLVDTQYFGPGTRLTVL.

The chain uses TRBV12-3 or TRBV12-4 and TRBJ2-1; 8 bases line up with TRBD2. The V gene end was trimmed by 6 bases and the J gene end by 12 bases; junction bases not matched to a gene: 7. The CDR3 is 12 amino acids. The CDR3 loop is CASRGLVWWQFF. The DNA for the CDR3 is TGTGCCAGCAGGGGACTAGTTTGGTGGCAGTTCTTC.

The rearrangement joins TRBV4-2 to TRBJ2-2, with D perhaps matching TRBD2 (5 bases). V gave up 0 bases and J gave up 4 bases, with 12 bases separating them. Germline lookup yields CDR1 LGHNA and CDR2 YNFKEQ. There are 16 residues in the CDR3. DNA for the CDR3: TGTGCCAGCAGCCAAGACCCCGGGAAGAGCACCGGGGAGCTGTTTTTT. Residues: CASSQDPGKSTGELFF.

This clonotype occurred a few times. The CDR3 bases are TGTGCCAGCAGTTCACAAGACAGGGGCTACGAGCAGTACTTC. This translates into CASSSQDRGYEQYF. This chain connects TRBV28 to TRBJ2-7; 8 bases match TRBD1. Germline CDR1 is MDHEN and CDR2 is SYDVKM. The CDR3 has 14 amino acids. Trimming took 4 bases from V and 3 from J; bases not matched to a gene: 5.

The rearrangement joins TRBV4-1 to TRBJ2-7; 7 bases map to TRBD1. Germline values: CDR1 MGHRA, CDR2 YSYEKL. V lost 0 bases, J lost 7 bases, and 12 bases stayed unmatched. The CDR3 totals 16 residues. The CDR3 region has the DNA TGCGCCAGCAGCCAAGATTTGAGGGGGCTAATCAAGGAGCAGTACTTC. Translating it yields CASSQDLRGLIKEQYF.

This clonotype turned up a few times. The chain combines TRBV12-3 or TRBV12-4 with TRBJ2-3; the D is unclear. V was clipped by 6 bases and J by 0 bases, with 13 bases between them. The CDR3 sequence is 15 residues long. The CDR3 is CASRRSKPSTDTQYF. CDR3 DNA: TGTGCCAGCAGGCGTAGCAAACCAAGCACAGATACGCAGTATTTT.